These 18 T cell receptor beta chains share one sample of origin, sequenced in a study of lymphopenia after photon versus proton radiotherapy. The repertoire was sequenced with immunoSEQ multiplex PCR; TCRdb's copy has only in-frame clones and lacks some. The sample gives 25,000 to 30,000 clones, around 81% of which show up once; around 30% is in the top ten. The sequences come from peripheral blood, collected from a patient treated with photon-based radiotherapy. These receptors were obtained from a middle-aged man with gastric cancer.

This clone was counted a single time. The CDR3 DNA reads TGTGCCAGCAGCATCGGGCCAAGCGAAAAACTGTTTTTT. Amino acid sequence: CASSIGPSEKLFF. This chain joins TRBV7-9 and TRBJ1-4; no clear D. Germline assignment: CDR1 SEHNR and CDR2 FQNEAQ (reference sequence). Trimming took 5 bases from V and 8 from J, leaving 12 bases between them. The CDR3 extends over 13 amino acids.

This sequence joins TRBV13 and TRBJ2-7; D is uncertain. With 6 bases removed from V and 5 bases from J, the gap between germline ends came to 11 bases. The CDR3 has 12 amino acids. The germline V gene encodes CDR1 PRHDT and CDR2 FYEKMQ (reference sequence). CDR3 nucleotides: TGTGCCAGCAGTTTATTTCGCAACGAGCAGTACTTC. Residues: CASSLFRNEQYF.

This chain links TRBV5-6 with TRBJ1-2; 7 bases line up with TRBD1. Germline CDR1 reads SGHDT; CDR2 reads YYEEEE. This CDR3 spans 14 amino acids. J lost 8 bases, V lost 7 bases, and 14 bases had no gene match. CDR3 amino acids: CASERQGTVGGYTF. DNA for the CDR3: TGTGCCAGCGAACGACAGGGTACCGTTGGCGGCTACACCTTC.

The genes are TRBV5-4 and TRBJ1-1; TRBD1 matches at 7 bases. Germline trimming cut 4 bases from V and 0 bases from J; bases unmatched to any gene: 6. The CDR3 is 15 residues long. Germline V CDR1 and CDR2: SGHNT, YYREEE (reference sequence). CDR3 DNA: TGTGCCAGCAGCCCGGGGGGACAGATGAACACTGAAGCTTTCTTT. This codes for CASSPGGQMNTEAFF.

The V gene is TRBV11-2, the J gene TRBJ2-7; 9 bases line up with TRBD1. This CDR3 has 14 residues. Germline V gene lookup returns CDR1 SGHAT and CDR2 FQNNGV. V dropped 4 bases and J dropped 4; count of bases not matched to a gene: 5. CDR3 nucleotide sequence: TGTGCCAGCAGCTCAAACAGGGGGCGATACGAGCAGTACTTC. Protein product: CASSSNRGRYEQYF. Combining the CDR3 with reference TRBV11-2 and TRBJ2-7 gives the whole variable domain EAGVAQSPRYKIIEKRQSVAFWCNPISGHATLYWYQQILGQGPKLLIQFQNNGVVDDSQLPKDRFSAERLKGVDSTLKIQPAKLEDSAVYLCASSSNRGRYEQYFGPGTRLTVT.

CDR3 DNA sequence: TGCGCCAGCAGCCAACACCTTGGGAACACTGAAGCTTTCTTT. Translation gives CASSQHLGNTEAFF. The J gene is TRBJ1-1, the V gene TRBV4-1; no clear D. The V end was cut by 2 bases, the J end by 1 base, with 8 bases between. Germline CDR1 reads MGHRA; CDR2 reads YSYEKL. The CDR3 loop spans 14 amino acids.

The V call is TRBV7-2, the J call TRBJ1-2; tentatively, D is TRBD1 (5 bases). CDR3 length equals 16 residues. Germline V gene data show CDR1 as SGHTA and CDR2 as FQGNSA. The V gene lost 1 base and the J gene lost 0 bases, with 12 bases spanning the gap. The chain's CDR3 is CASSLVGTQANYGYTF. DNA of the CDR3: TGTGCCAGCAGCTTAGTTGGGACCCAGGCTAACTATGGCTACACCTTC. Full variable domain (missing parts from reference TRBV7-2 and TRBJ1-2): GAGVSQSPSNKVTEKGKDVELRCDPISGHTALYWYRQSLGQGLEFLIYFQGNSAPDKSGLPSDRFSAERTGGSVSTLTIQRTQQEDSAVYLCASSLVGTQANYGYTFGSGTRLTVV.

The chain links TRBV5-4 to TRBJ1-4, with D possibly matching TRBD1 (5 bases). Germline lookup yields CDR1 SGHNT and CDR2 YYREEE (reference sequence). Between the trimmed V and J ends, which lost 4 bases and 0 bases, there was a span of 13 bases. This CDR3 comprises 16 residues. The CDR3 coding sequence is TGTGCCAGCAGCCCGGGGGGGACTGCAACTAATGAAAAACTGTTTTTT. This codes for CASSPGGTATNEKLFF.

CDR3 DNA: TGTGCCAGCAGCTTAGAACAGGGGGGCGGCTACACCTTC. Translated, it gives CASSLEQGGGYTF. V gene TRBV7-9 combines with J gene TRBJ1-2; TRBD1 matches at 8 bases. The CDR3 covers 13 residues. CDR1 and CDR2 from the germline V gene are SEHNR and FQNEAQ (reference sequence). After removal of 1 base from V and 8 bases from J, the junction contained 3 bases not matched to a gene.

This sequence joins TRBV11-2 and TRBJ2-5, with 12 bases matching TRBD2. The germline CDR1 and CDR2 sequences are SGHAT and FQNNGV. After removal of 3 bases from V and 5 bases from J, the junction contained 7 bases not matched to a gene. CDR3 length: 16 residues. The CDR3 DNA sequence: TGTGCCAGCAGCTTCTCTAGCGGGGGGGCCTGGGAGACCCAGTACTTC. This codes for CASSFSSGGAWETQYF.

The rearrangement joins TRBV6-1 to TRBJ2-2, with TRBD2 as a possible D gene (5 bases). Germline V lookup: CDR1 MNHNS, CDR2 SASEGT. This CDR3 has 15 amino acids. Trimming cost V 5 bases and J 6 bases, with 16 bases left between them. The CDR3 nucleotides are TGTGCCAGCAGTCCGCCCGTGAGGGATCCCGGGGAGCTGTTTTTT. This codes for CASSPPVRDPGELFF.

This chain connects TRBV4-3 to TRBJ1-2; the match to TRBD1 covers 7 bases. Trimming at V came to 0 bases and at J to 3 bases, leaving 10 bases not matched to a gene. Germline V gene data show CDR1 as LGHNA and CDR2 as YSLEER. CDR3 length: 17 amino acids. The CDR3 spells CASSQDSGGQVDYGYTF. The CDR3 DNA is TGCGCCAGCAGCCAAGATTCAGGGGGGCAGGTCGACTATGGCTACACCTTC.

This chain links TRBV4-3 with TRBJ1-3, with TRBD1 matching 8 bases. Germline V gene data show CDR1 as LGHNA and CDR2 as YSLEER. The CDR3 totals 16 residues. Trimming removed 0 bases from V and 1 base from J; junction bases left unmatched: 2. The CDR3 loop reads CASSQDTGGSGNTIYF. CDR3 nucleotide sequence: TGCGCCAGCAGCCAAGATACAGGGGGTTCTGGAAACACCATATATTTT.

The rearrangement joins TRBV4-2 to TRBJ2-5; TRBD1 matches 7 bases. V was clipped by 6 bases and J by 1 base; unmatched bases: 5. The CDR3 consists of 14 residues. Looked up from germline, CDR1 is LGHNA and CDR2 is YNFKEQ. The CDR3 DNA reads as TGTGCCAGCAGGCCCCGGGACAGCCAAGAGACCCAGTACTTC. This encodes CASRPRDSQETQYF.

The chain couples TRBV19 to TRBJ2-2; no firm D call. The CDR3 spans 9 residues. The V end was cut by 9 bases, the J end by 7 bases, with 3 bases between. In germline, CDR1 is LNHDA, CDR2 SQIVND (reference sequence). The CDR3 protein is CARDGELFF. As DNA, the CDR3 is TGTGCCAGAGACGGGGAGCTGTTTTTT.

This clone was observed a handful of times. Here the CDR3 reads CASSLSVNSPLHF. CDR3 nucleotide sequence: TGCGCCAGCAGCTTGTCAGTAAATTCACCCCTCCACTTT. This chain connects TRBV5-1 to TRBJ1-6; D is unresolved. Trimming pared 1 base from V and 7 bases from J, leaving 6 bases between. The CDR3 runs 13 residues. Germline V gene sequence: CDR1 SGHRS, CDR2 YFSETQ.

V and J are TRBV6-1 and TRBJ2-5; maybe TRBD2 (7 bases). This CDR3 spans 13 amino acids. The V gene's germline CDR1 is MNHNS and CDR2 SASEGT. V lost 8 bases to trimming and J lost 5 bases, with 15 bases between them. The CDR3 DNA reads TGTGCCAGCCGGCCGGGGGGCGGGGAGACCCAGTACTTC. Amino acids: CASRPGGGETQYF.

This clone was found a few times. The chain is built from TRBV7-6 and TRBJ2-3; 8 nucleotides match TRBD1. The germline V gene encodes CDR1 SGHVS and CDR2 FNYEAQ. The CDR3 consists of 14 residues. J gave up 6 bases and V 5 bases, and 7 bases lay outside the gene matches. The CDR3 sequence is CASSNTDRADTQYF. The CDR3 DNA reads TGTGCCAGCAGCAATACGGACAGGGCGGATACGCAGTATTTT.